The T cell receptor (beta chain) described here comes from a study of blood T cell repertoires in COVID-19 (dated by TCRdb to the early 2020s). Notes on the research overall: Samples covering the acute and convalescent phases of COVID-19 were provided by collaborators in the United States, Italy and Spain. Where available, HLA class I and class II types were obtained from metadata supplied by the sample provider rather than from assay-based typing. The prospective study material was composed of cDNA or gDNA derived from T cells, B-cell-depleted T cells, or PBMCs. The sample metadata nearly always contained a de-identified subject ID, COVID-19 status, age in years and sex. A freely available public database, intended as a resource for researchers studying the immune response to SARS-CoV-2, is where the repertoires were released. Subjects who had been exposed to COVID-19, were actively infected with it, or had recovered from it provided the deeply sampled blood TCRbeta repertoires that made up the dataset. Samples came from the ongoing ImmuneRACE study (first 160 participants) plus 1,254 subjects from 6 global collaborators. General study outcomes and caveats: The amount of clinical and demographic metadata varied by source and participant and was provided uncurated.

The germline ends are 4 bases apart after V is trimmed by 3 bases and J by 4 bases. The CDR3 numbers 12 residues from cysteine through phenylalanine. CDR3 DNA only is kept here, 36 bases in frame from base 1. The germline V gene (reference sequence) provides CDR1 SEHNR and CDR2 FQNEAQ. Each collaborating institution followed its own protocols to collect whole blood in K2EDTA tubes. For TCRbeta analysis, collaborators shipped samples in one of three forms: frozen whole blood, isolated PBMCs, or DNA extracted from either of those sample types. The immunoSEQ Assay, a bias-controlled multiplex PCR, was used to amplify TCRbeta CDR3 regions from genomic DNA. Processing in the source paper ran as follows. The number of nucleated cells in each sample was estimated by amplification of reference gene primers within the assay. To quantify the absolute abundance of each unique TCRbeta CDR3 rearrangement, sequence reads were collapsed and filtered. Productive Simpson clonality was computed per sample as the square root of Simpson's diversity index over productive rearrangements. Entries here come from immuneACCESS through TCRdb and include only in-frame sequences with V and J called. Some clones fail to appear in such tables; in the studies checked, an unresolved V gene covers under half of the shortfall, and the cause of the remainder is unknown. V and J calls and clone size are given by that table; D and trimming were obtained from the DNA. A total of 3,400 or so clones appear in this sample, roughly 80% of them only once. Less than 25% of the sample goes to the ten largest clones.

This clone appeared once. This clone's antigen is unknown. Per-nucleotide qualities are absent, and no much larger clonotype sits a single base away. Sequenced input: peripheral blood. The clonotype comes from a human donor in a cohort sampled during active COVID-19. Recombination joined TRBV7-9 with TRBJ2-1, with no confident D gene call. CDR3 sequence: CASSFRYNEQFF. The DNA sequence is as follows: TGTGCCAGCAGCTTCAGATACAATGAGCAGTTCTTC.